Presented here are 27 T cell receptor beta chains from one specimen sequenced in a study of OX40 agonist ivuxolimab in advanced cancers. The protocol was immunoSEQ multiplex PCR, while the TCRdb copy is restricted to in-frame clones and leaves out a portion. The table includes tens of thousands of clones, roughly nine tenths detected once. The material was CD4+ or CD8+ T cells sorted from blood, obtained in a trial of the OX40 agonist ivuxolimab. These receptors were taken from an adult with an advanced solid tumor such as melanoma, head and neck, liver or kidney cancer.

The rearrangement joins TRBV6-5 to TRBJ2-1; possibly TRBD2 for D (6 bases). Germline V CDR1 and CDR2: MNHEY, SVGAGI. The CDR3 sequence is 13 residues long. Trimming pared 6 bases from V and 7 bases from J, leaving 13 bases between. The chain's CDR3 is CASSPGTRNEQFF. In nucleotides, the CDR3 is TGTGCCAGCAGCCCCGGGACTCGAAATGAGCAGTTCTTC.

The chain recombines TRBV7-9 with TRBJ2-7; TRBD1 agrees at 11 bases. The V gene end was trimmed by 0 bases and the J gene end by 1 base; junction bases not matched to a gene: 11. The CDR3 covers 19 residues. The germline CDR1 and CDR2 sequences are SEHNR and FQNEAQ (reference sequence). CDR3 in amino acids: CASSLATLMGQGVSYEQYF. The CDR3 DNA follows: TGTGCCAGCAGCTTAGCGACCCTAATGGGACAGGGGGTTTCCTACGAGCAGTACTTC.

The CDR3 loop reads CASRRTGSNEQFF. As DNA, the CDR3 is TGTGCCAGTCGACGTACAGGGTCTAATGAGCAGTTCTTC. The genes are TRBV19 and TRBJ2-1; D may be TRBD1 (6 bases). The CDR3 contains 13 residues. V shed 8 bases and J shed 7 bases, with 15 bases lying between them. Looked up from germline, CDR1 is LNHDA and CDR2 is SQIVND (reference sequence).

This clone was recorded only once. The chain carries TRBV19 and TRBJ2-6, with 9 bases aligning to TRBD1. This CDR3 has 16 amino acids. Germline-derived CDR1 and CDR2 are LNHDA and SQIVND (reference sequence). The ends lost 6 bases at V and 0 bases at J; junction bases unmatched: 3. The CDR3 DNA sequence: TGTGCCAGTAGACAGGGGGCTACCTCTGGGGCCAACGTCCTGACTTTC. Amino acid sequence: CASRQGATSGANVLTF.

The chain has TRBV28 and TRBJ1-5, with 7 bases that match TRBD1. Germline V gene sequence: CDR1 MDHEN, CDR2 SYDVKM. Unmatched junction bases numbered 14, after V lost 4 bases and J lost 2 bases. There are 18 residues in the CDR3. The CDR3 nucleotides are TGTGCCAGCAGTTCCCTGACGGGAGGGGGCGGAGGCAATCAGCCCCAGCATTTT. This sequence encodes CASSSLTGGGGGNQPQHF.

This chain uses TRBV28 with TRBJ2-7, with D possibly being TRBD2 (7 bases). CDR1 is MDHEN, CDR2 SYDVKM, per germline. The CDR3 contains 13 residues. Trimming left V 6 bases short and J 6 bases short, with 15 bases between. CDR3: CASSLGGAIEQYF. CDR3 nucleotide sequence: TGTGCCAGCAGCTTAGGGGGGGCTATCGAGCAGTACTTC.

CDR3 coding DNA: TGCAGCGTTGACCCCCAGGGCCTTAACTATGGCTACACCTTC. Its protein product is CSVDPQGLNYGYTF. This rearrangement joins TRBV29-1 to TRBJ1-2; D might be TRBD1 (5 bases). V lost 3 bases and J lost 1, with 12 bases in between. Germline V CDR1 and CDR2: SQVTM, ANQGSEA. This CDR3 has 14 residues.

Only one count was recorded for this clone. This sequence joins TRBV7-9 and TRBJ2-1, with 10 bases aligning to TRBD1. Germline-derived CDR1 and CDR2 are SEHNR and FQNEAQ (reference sequence). The CDR3 is made up of 13 amino acids. With 5 bases clipped from V and 15 bases from J, the junction kept 10 bases outside the gene matches. The CDR3 region has the DNA TGTGCCAGCAGCGCACTGGACAGGGGGTTTTCGTTCTTC. Protein: CASSALDRGFSFF. The entire variable domain, with the rest obtained from reference TRBV7-9 and TRBJ2-1, is as follows: DTGVSQNPRHKITKRGQNVTFRCDPISEHNRLYWYRQTLGQGPEFLTYFQNEAQLEKSRLLSDRFSAERPKGSFSTLEIQRTEQGDSAMYLCASSALDRGFSFFGPGTRLTVL.

The chain couples TRBV28 to TRBJ2-3; the D is unclear. The CDR3 is 13 residues long. Germline CDR1 is MDHEN and CDR2 is SYDVKM. Between the trimmed V and J ends, which lost 5 bases and 0 bases, there was a span of 6 bases. The DNA of the CDR3 is TGTGCCAGCAGTATCATTAGCACAGATACGCAGTATTTT. This sequence encodes CASSIISTDTQYF. The full variable domain, with the rest looked up from reference TRBV28 and TRBJ2-3, is DVKVTQSSRYLVKRTGEKVFLECVQDMDHENMFWYRQDPGLGLRLIYFSYDVKMKEKGDIPEGYSVSREKKERFSLILESASTNQTSMYLCASSIISTDTQYFGPGTRLTVL.

The chain has TRBV7-8 and TRBJ2-7, with 16 bases matching TRBD2. This CDR3 region has 16 residues. V was pared by 3 bases and J by 6 bases, with 5 bases of the junction left unmatched. Per germline, CDR1 SGHVS and CDR2 FQNEAQ. CDR3 sequence (DNA): TGTGCCAGCAGCTTCGGGACTAGCGGGAGGGCCGGCGAGCAGTACTTC. Protein: CASSFGTSGRAGEQYF.

The chain couples TRBV7-6 to TRBJ1-3, with a possible D match to TRBD1 (5 bases). The V gene's germline CDR1 is SGHVS and CDR2 FNYEAQ. V was clipped by 1 base and J by 0 bases, with 7 bases between them. The CDR3 loop spans 15 amino acids. The CDR3 here is CASSLEGYSGNTIYF. CDR3 DNA sequence: TGTGCCAGCAGCTTAGAGGGGTACTCTGGAAACACCATATATTTT.

This clone appeared a few times. V gene TRBV10-1 combines with J gene TRBJ1-1; D call uncertain. Germline CDR1 and CDR2: WNHNN and SYGVQD (reference sequence). CDR3 size: 12 residues. V lost 6 bases to trimming and J lost 10 bases, with 15 bases between them. CDR3 loop: CASSRGQSGAFF. CDR3 DNA: TGCGCCAGCAGCCGAGGGCAGTCTGGAGCTTTCTTT.

This chain connects TRBV27 to TRBJ2-7; D gene uncertain. The CDR3 extends over 13 amino acids. Germline-derived CDR1 and CDR2 are MNHEY and SMNVEV (reference sequence). V lost 0 bases to trimming and J lost 4 bases, with 7 bases between them. This CDR3 reads CASSLSQQYEQYF. CDR3 nucleotide sequence: TGTGCCAGCAGTTTATCGCAGCAATACGAGCAGTACTTC.

The rearrangement uses TRBV7-8 and TRBJ1-2; weak D call: TRBD1 (5 bases). Trimming pared 5 bases from V and 4 bases from J, leaving 23 bases between. The germline V gene has CDR1 SGHVS and CDR2 FQNEAQ. The CDR3 contains 17 residues. CDR3 loop: CASSTTPGLMTTYGYTF. The CDR3 DNA sequence: TGTGCCAGCAGCACGACACCGGGACTGATGACGACCTATGGCTACACCTTC.

This chain uses TRBV10-2 with TRBJ2-7, with D unresolved. The CDR3 consists of 19 residues. Germline-derived CDR1 and CDR2 are WSHSY and SAAADI. V was shortened by 2 bases and J by 2 bases, with 25 bases between the two germline ends. The CDR3 DNA reads as TGCGCCAGCAGTGAGATCCCCATTATTCGCGGTCGGATAACCTACGAGCAGTACTTC. Encoded protein: CASSEIPIIRGRITYEQYF.

J is TRBJ2-6 and V is TRBV28; tentative D call: TRBD1 (5 bases). Trimming took 7 bases from V and 0 from J, leaving 7 bases between them. CDR1 is MDHEN, CDR2 SYDVKM, per germline. This CDR3 is built from 14 residues. The CDR3 sequence is CASIGHSGANVLTF. The CDR3 nucleotides read TGTGCCAGCATCGGACACTCTGGGGCCAACGTCCTGACTTTC.

The V gene is TRBV7-8, the J gene TRBJ2-7; D is ambiguous. CDR1 and CDR2 (germline): SGHVS, FQNEAQ. Trimming took 1 base from V and 6 from J, leaving 13 bases between them. CDR3 length: 14 amino acids. CDR3 nucleotide sequence: TGTGCCAGCAGCTTAGATGGACCTGTATCCGAGCAGTACTTC. This translates into CASSLDGPVSEQYF.

J is TRBJ1-2 and V is TRBV6-1; 9 bases fit TRBD1. The CDR3 sequence is 18 residues long. In germline, CDR1 is MNHNS, CDR2 SASEGT. Trimming at V came to 2 bases and at J to 8 bases, leaving 18 bases not matched to a gene. CDR3 sequence (DNA): TGTGCCAGCAGTGAATTATCGGTCAAGGGACAGGGTAAGAAGGGCTACACCTTC. Translating gives CASSELSVKGQGKKGYTF.

This clone came up once. In DNA, the CDR3 is TGTGCCAGCCTACAGGGGATCAATCAGCCCCAGCATTTT. Translation gives CASLQGINQPQHF. The gene calls are TRBV2 and TRBJ1-5, with 7 nucleotides matching TRBD1. V dropped 8 bases and J dropped 3; count of bases not matched to a gene: 4. The CDR3 totals 13 residues. Germline values: CDR1 SNHLY, CDR2 FYNNEI.

The CDR3 DNA sequence: TGTGCCAGCAGATTCAGCGGGAAACTGTTTTTT. It translates to CASRFSGKLFF. The chain carries TRBV28 and TRBJ1-4; D gene uncertain. Germline V gene data show CDR1 as MDHEN and CDR2 as SYDVKM. Trimming removed 6 bases from V and 11 bases from J, with 10 bases in between. The CDR3 consists of 11 residues.

V is TRBV15 and J is TRBJ1-3, with D hard to call. Germline-derived CDR1 and CDR2 are LNHNV and YYDKDF (reference sequence). V lost 0 bases and J 0 bases, leaving 6 bases between the germline ends. The CDR3 is 15 residues long. CDR3 sequence (DNA): TGTGCCACCAGCAGAGATAGGACCTCTGGAAACACCATATATTTT. Its protein product is CATSRDRTSGNTIYF.

V gene TRBV11-2 combines with J gene TRBJ2-2; 10 bases match TRBD2. CDR3 size: 17 residues. Losses at the gene ends were 5 bases for V and 4 bases for J; bases not matched to a gene: 10. Per the germline V gene, CDR1 is SGHAT and CDR2 is FQNNGV. CDR3 sequence (DNA): TGTGCCAGCAGCCAAGGTTCAAGCGGGAGGGGCACCGGGGAGCTGTTTTTT. It yields the protein CASSQGSSGRGTGELFF.

In DNA form, the CDR3 reads TGTGCCTGGAGTCCCCTGGACGGAGGCATCATTTACTTC. Its translation is CAWSPLDGGIIYF. The chain couples TRBV30 to TRBJ2-7; possible D gene TRBD2, 5 bases. This CDR3 is built from 13 residues. In germline, CDR1 is GTSNPN, CDR2 SVGIG (reference sequence). The ends were cut back, 2 bases at V and 13 bases at J, with 21 bases in the middle.

Regarding this clone: The germline gene is not matched at one end of the junction; a read error may be the cause. The J gene is TRBJ1-2, the V gene TRBV30, with a tentative D call TRBD1 (5 bases). This CDR3 spans 8 amino acids. Germline V gene sequence: CDR1 GTSNPN, CDR2 SVGIG (reference sequence). The CDR3 region has the DNA TGTGCCTGGGGGGGAAGGGTCTTC. Its protein product is CAWGGRVF.

The genes are TRBV2 and TRBJ1-5; D is undetermined. The CDR3 has 15 amino acids. Germline CDR1 and CDR2: SNHLY and FYNNEI. V was trimmed by 3 bases and J by 0 bases, leaving 9 bases between them. This chain's CDR3 is CASSEKGYSNQPQHF. The DNA for the CDR3 is TGTGCCAGCAGTGAGAAGGGTTATAGCAATCAGCCCCAGCATTTT.

The gene calls are TRBV19 and TRBJ1-1, with 7 nucleotides matching TRBD1. With V trimmed by 2 bases and J by 3 bases, 6 bases remained unmatched. The CDR3 totals 15 residues. In germline, CDR1 is LNHDA, CDR2 SQIVND (reference sequence). The DNA of the CDR3 is TGTGCCAGTAGTATATCCTACAGGGGACACACTGAAGCTTTCTTT. This translates into CASSISYRGHTEAFF.

J is TRBJ2-5 and V is TRBV9, with D perhaps TRBD2 (7 bases). The CDR3 is made up of 14 amino acids. Germline V lookup: CDR1 SGDLS, CDR2 YYNGEE. V was shortened by 2 bases and J by 2 bases, with 10 bases between the two germline ends. CDR3 residues: CASSVGGTQETQYF. In nucleotides, the CDR3 is TGTGCCAGCAGCGTCGGGGGGACACAAGAGACCCAGTACTTC.